Following are 19 T cell receptor beta chains from one sample sequenced in a study of beta chain features in type 1 diabetes (dated by TCRdb to between 2018 and 2020). Broad study findings and their caveats: A moderate but significant shortening of TCRB CDR3 length was observed in type 1 diabetes patients in all four CD4+ subsets.

Library creation used the immunoSEQ multiplex PCR assay. The entire isolated RNA was reverse transcribed using the High Capacity cDNA Reverse Transcription Kit, and thus expressed TCRB transcripts were sequenced. TCRdb stores this immuneACCESS table with in-frame sequences only. Part of the clones is absent; in the studies checked, under half of the shortfall reflects unresolved V genes, and no reason is known for the rest. The sample contains 300,000 to 400,000 clones, over 7% of them found a single time. Of the sample, more than 0.8% is held by the ten largest clones. These receptors lack a known antigen. Sequenced input: central memory CD4+ T cells from blood. The receptor set was obtained from a man aged 25 to 40 with type 1 diabetes.

This clone came up a few times. The CDR3: CASSSYSGVSTGELFF. DNA for the CDR3: TGTGCCAGCAGCTCTTATAGCGGGGTTAGCACCGGGGAGCTGTTTTTT. The chain uses TRBV7-2 and TRBJ2-2; 8 bases are shared with TRBD2. Germline-derived CDR1 and CDR2 are SGHTA and FQGNSA. The CDR3 consists of 16 residues. The V segment lost 4 bases and the J segment 4 bases; nucleotides outside the gene matches: 8.

V and J are TRBV29-1 and TRBJ2-1; D is unclear. The CDR3 runs 11 residues. Germline values: CDR1 SQVTM, CDR2 ANQGSEA. V lost 4 bases to trimming and J lost 4 bases, with 5 bases between them. The CDR3 sequence is CSVAGYNEQFF. In nucleotides, the CDR3 is TGCAGCGTTGCCGGGTACAATGAGCAGTTCTTC.

This clone showed up just a few times. This chain joins TRBV5-4 and TRBJ2-3; 9 nucleotides agree with TRBD1. The length of the CDR3 is 17 residues. V shed 3 bases and J 3 bases; nucleotides not matched to a gene: 11. Germline V gene lookup returns CDR1 SGHNT and CDR2 YYREEE (reference sequence). The chain's CDR3 is CASSSALTGGATDTQYF. CDR3 DNA: TGTGCCAGCAGCTCAGCCCTTACAGGGGGCGCAACAGATACGCAGTATTTT. Together with reference TRBV5-4 and TRBJ2-3, the CDR3 gives the full variable domain: ETGVTQSPTHLIKTRGQQVTLRCSSQSGHNTVSWYQQALGQGPQFIFQYYREEENGRGNFPPRFSGLQFPNYSSELNVNALELDDSALYLCASSSALTGGATDTQYFGPGTRLTVL.

The chain links TRBV27 to TRBJ2-7; 7 nucleotides line up with TRBD2. After removal of 2 bases from V and 3 bases from J, the junction contained 7 bases not matched to a gene. The CDR3 spans 15 residues. Germline V lookup: CDR1 MNHEY, CDR2 SMNVEV (reference sequence). The CDR3 sequence: CASSLNGGRDYEQYF. The CDR3 DNA follows: TGTGCCAGCAGTTTAAATGGGGGGAGGGACTACGAGCAGTACTTC.

This clone was observed many times. The CDR3 region is CANDRANQPQHF. The CDR3 DNA follows: TGTGCCAACGACAGGGCTAATCAGCCCCAGCATTTT. The chain carries TRBV21-1 and TRBJ1-5; no DNA check was done on the table's D call, TRBD1. TRBV21-1 is recorded as a pseudogene. The CDR3 has 12 amino acids.

This clone showed up just a few times. The chain is built from TRBV7-8 and TRBJ1-4, with D maybe TRBD1 (5 bases). The V end lost 1 base, the J end lost 5 bases, and 8 bases lay between the germline ends. The CDR3 is 14 amino acids. The germline V gene has CDR1 SGHVS and CDR2 FQNEAQ. CDR3 nucleotide sequence: TGTGCCAGCAGCTTAGGGGGCGTGAATGAAAAACTGTTTTTT. This sequence encodes CASSLGGVNEKLFF.

This clone turned up a few times. V and J are TRBV18 and TRBJ1-5; a weak D match, TRBD1 (5 bases). Germline V gene sequence: CDR1 KGHSH, CDR2 LQKENI. Trimming removed 3 bases at V and 2 bases at J, with 14 bases between. There are 16 residues in the CDR3. This chain's CDR3 is CASSPRVGGGNQPQHF. In DNA form, the CDR3 reads TGTGCCAGCTCACCCAGGGTAGGAGGGGGCAATCAGCCCCAGCATTTT.

This clone was observed a few times. Written as DNA, the CDR3 is TGTGCCAGCAGTGACGGGCACAACTATGGCTACACCTTC. Protein product: CASSDGHNYGYTF. This chain links TRBV6-4 with TRBJ1-2; no clear D. CDR1 is MRHNA, CDR2 SNTAGT, per germline. The CDR3 is 13 amino acids. Trimming stripped 2 bases from V and 2 bases from J, with 6 bases between.

This clone was recorded a few times. For the CDR3, the DNA is TGTGCCAGCAGCTTATCAGGATTTAACTATGGCTACACCTTC. Its protein is CASSLSGFNYGYTF. The chain carries TRBV7-9 and TRBJ1-2; no clear D. Trimming pared 2 bases from V and 1 base from J, leaving 8 bases between. This CDR3 has 14 amino acids. CDR1 is SEHNR and CDR2 is FQNEAQ in the germline V gene (reference sequence).

This sequence joins TRBV4-3 and TRBJ1-1; the match to TRBD1 covers 7 bases. Germline CDR1 LGHNA, CDR2 YSLEER. V dropped 0 bases and J dropped 4; count of bases not matched to a gene: 11. This CDR3 has 17 residues. In DNA form, the CDR3 reads TGCGCCAGCAGCCAAGATAGGCTCGTCGGGACAGCCACTGAAGCTTTCTTT. Translating it yields CASSQDRLVGTATEAFF.

This clone was recorded a few times. The rearrangement links TRBV30 to TRBJ1-4, with TRBD1 identical over 9 bases. CDR3 length: 15 amino acids. Germline CDR1 and CDR2: GTSNPN and SVGIG (reference sequence). J lost 8 bases, V lost 0 bases, and 7 bases had no gene match. The CDR3 loop is CAWSVQTGGNEKLFF. CDR3 nucleotides: TGTGCCTGGAGTGTACAGACAGGGGGAAACGAAAAACTGTTTTTT. The entire variable domain, with the rest obtained from reference TRBV30 and TRBJ1-4, is as follows: SQTIHQWPATLVQPVGSPLSLECTVEGTSNPNLYWYRQAAGRGLQLLFYSVGIGQISSEVPQNLSASRPQDRQFILSSKKLLLSDSGFYLCAWSVQTGGNEKLFFGSGTQLSVL.

This clone was recorded a few times. The genes are TRBV10-3 and TRBJ2-7; tentatively, D is TRBD2 (6 bases). This CDR3 has 16 residues. The germline CDR1 and CDR2 sequences are ENHRY and SYGVKD. V lost 2 bases, J lost 0 bases, and 14 bases lay in between. The CDR3 coding sequence is TGTGCCATCAGTGAGGAAGGGACTGCGGGCTCCTACGAGCAGTACTTC. It yields the protein CAISEEGTAGSYEQYF.

The chain is built from TRBV20-1 and TRBJ2-5; D is unresolved. V dropped 3 bases and J dropped 5 bases, with 7 bases sitting between them. The germline gives CDR1 DFQATT, CDR2 SNEGSKA (reference sequence). This CDR3 is built from 11 residues. CDR3 in amino acids: CSASYGETQYF. CDR3 sequence (DNA): TGCAGTGCTAGTTACGGGGAGACCCAGTACTTC.

The chain has TRBV4-3 and TRBJ2-5; D is uncertain. From germline, CDR1 is LGHNA and CDR2 YSLEER. The V end was cut by 2 bases, the J end by 5 bases, with 12 bases between. The CDR3 sequence is 14 residues long. CDR3 in DNA: TGCGCCAGCAGCCAAAGAGGAGCTGGGGAGACCCAGTACTTC. Amino acids: CASSQRGAGETQYF.

V usage is TRBV5-1 and J usage is TRBJ2-3; D is uncertain. Trimming took off 4 bases at V and 2 bases at J, with 11 bases between the two ends. The CDR3 consists of 14 residues. The germline V gene encodes CDR1 SGHRS and CDR2 YFSETQ. CDR3 bases: TGCGCCAGCAGCCCCTTACCGCCCACAGATACGCAGTATTTT. It is translated as CASSPLPPTDTQYF.

This clone was counted ten times or more. The CDR3 nucleotides read TGTGCCAGCAGTCAGCGATTGGGACTAGAGCAGAAGTATTTT. Its translation is CASSQRLGLEQKYF. The chain combines TRBV2 with TRBJ2-3, with 8 nucleotides matching TRBD2. The CDR3 has 14 amino acids. Looked up from germline, CDR1 is SNHLY and CDR2 is FYNNEI. The V and J ends lost 5 bases and 13 bases, in that order; junction bases with no gene match: 14. Combining the CDR3 with reference TRBV2 and TRBJ2-3 gives the whole variable domain EPEVTQTPSHQVTQMGQEVILRCVPISNHLYFYWYRQILGQKVEFLVSFYNNEISEKSEIFDDQFSVERPDGSNFTLKIRSTKLEDSAMYFCASSQRLGLEQKYFGPGTRLTVL.

This clone was counted a few times. J is TRBJ1-2 and V is TRBV5-4; 8 bases fit TRBD1. The CDR3 has 13 amino acids. Germline V gene sequence: CDR1 SGHNT, CDR2 YYREEE (reference sequence). V gave up 0 bases and J gave up 8 bases; unmatched junction bases: 3. The CDR3 loop is CASSLGQGIGYTF. CDR3 in DNA: TGTGCCAGCAGCTTGGGACAGGGGATCGGCTACACCTTC.

The V gene is TRBV18, the J gene TRBJ2-4; the match to TRBD1 covers 8 bases. Per the germline V gene, CDR1 is KGHSH and CDR2 is LQKENI. This CDR3 region has 13 residues. Trimming at V came to 6 bases and at J to 8 bases, leaving 6 bases not matched to a gene. In nucleotides, the CDR3 is TGTGCCAGCTCCTCGGACAGGGCTGACATTCAGTACTTC. Encoded protein: CASSSDRADIQYF.

This clone was seen more than once but under ten times. The rearrangement uses TRBV5-1 and TRBJ2-7, with TRBD1 matching over 7 bases. This CDR3 contains 14 residues. CDR1 and CDR2 from the germline V gene are SGHRS and YFSETQ. The ends lost 5 bases at V and 5 bases at J; junction bases unmatched: 10. This CDR3 is CASSEDRPGDEQYF. DNA for the CDR3: TGCGCCAGCAGTGAGGACAGGCCCGGGGACGAGCAGTACTTC.